Listed below are T cell receptor beta chains from one sample, sequenced in a study of cytomegalovirus exposure and HLA in healthy donors. Produced via immunoSEQ multiplex PCR; TCRdb's table is partial and in-frame only. Of over 120,000 clones in the sample, less than 85% are singletons; the top ten hold about 4.3%. Material: PBMCs. The receptor set was obtained from a man younger than 35 in good health and CMV-seropositive. CDR3s include the opening cysteine and the closing phenylalanine or tryptophan. D genes are given only for firm matches. Rows give clone size only sometimes, using once, few, many, or a class for an expanded clone.

TGCGCCAGCAGCTACAGGACTAGCGGGCTGAATGAGCAGTTCTTC CASSYRTSGLNEQFF TRBD2 - TRBJ2-1 TRBV5-1
TGTGCCATCGGAGCGGGGGGTCCCTACAATGAGCAGTTCTTC CAIGAGGPYNEQFF TRBD2 few TRBJ2-1 TRBV10-3
TGTGCCAGCAGGACGGGACAGGGGATCTACGAGCAGTACTTC CASRTGQGIYEQYF TRBD1 - TRBJ2-7 TRBV6-1
TGCGCCAGCAGCCCCTATGGAGAGACCCAGTACTTC CASSPYGETQYF - - TRBJ2-5 TRBV10-1
TGCAGCCCGGGTGGGAATGAGCAGTTCTTC CSPGGNEQFF - few TRBJ2-1 TRBV29-1
TGTGCCTGGAGTGTCCGCCGTCGGGGGAGTTGGGTATTAGAAAACGCCTACGAGCAGTACTTC CAWSVRRRGSWVLENAYEQYF - few TRBJ2-7 TRBV30
TGTGCCTGGAGAGACTTTAGGACTAGCTCCGAGCAGTACTTC CAWRDFRTSSEQYF TRBD2 - TRBJ2-7 TRBV30
TGTGCCATCAGTGGACTAGTGCTAGATACGCAGTATTTT CAISGLVLDTQYF - - TRBJ2-3 TRBV10-3
TGTGCCAGCAGCTTCGGGGAGACCCAGTACTTC CASSFGETQYF - - TRBJ2-5 TRBV5-6
TGCGCCAGCAGCCAAGATGGACAGGGACGCCGCACAGATACGCAGTATTTT CASSQDGQGRRTDTQYF TRBD1 - TRBJ2-3 TRBV4-1
TGTGCCAGCGGGCAGCGGGGGGGCTCTTCTCGACCAGATACGCAGTATTTT CASGQRGGSSRPDTQYF TRBD2 - TRBJ2-3 TRBV9
TGTGCCAGCACCCCATCGGCCGGCGCGGGATTAACCCAAGAGACCCAGTACTTC CASTPSAGAGLTQETQYF - - TRBJ2-5 TRBV11-3
TGCGCCAGCAGCCAAGAAACTAACAGGGGGCGATGGGACAATGAGCAGTTCTTC CASSQETNRGRWDNEQFF TRBD1 - TRBJ2-1 TRBV4-1
TGTGCCAGCTCACCCTTGGGGAGTGGCATGAACACTGAAGCTTTCTTT CASSPLGSGMNTEAFF - - TRBJ1-1 TRBV18
TGTGCCAGCAGCTCCGTCCCGGGACAGGGCTTGAACACTGAAGCTTTCTTT CASSSVPGQGLNTEAFF TRBD1 few TRBJ1-1 TRBV5-4
TGCGCCACCCAGGACCGGACTGGGGCTTTCTTT CATQDRTGAFF - - TRBJ1-1 TRBV10-2
TGTGCCAGCAGCTTAGAGGGACTAGCGGACAACACAGATACGCAGTATTTT CASSLEGLADNTDTQYF TRBD2 - TRBJ2-3 TRBV11-2
TGTGCCAGCAGCCGGGGGGACCAAGGTGAAGCTTTCTTT CASSRGDQGEAFF - few TRBJ1-1 TRBV4-2
TGTGCCAGCGCCGTCGGGGGAAATCAGCCCCAGCATTTT CASAVGGNQPQHF - - TRBJ1-5 TRBV6-1
TGTGCCAGAAGCTCCTCCCGGACTAGCGGTTACAATGAGCAGTTCTTC CARSSSRTSGYNEQFF TRBD2 - TRBJ2-1 TRBV5-3
TGCGCCAGCAGCTTGGCCCTAGCGGGAGGGCCGGACGAGCAGTACTTC CASSLALAGGPDEQYF TRBD2 - TRBJ2-7 TRBV5-1
TGTGTCAGCAGCCAAGGACAGATCCAAGAGACCCAGTACTTC CVSSQGQIQETQYF - - TRBJ2-5 TRBV28
TGTGCCACCCCCCGGACAGGCTCCAACTATGGCTACACCTTC CATPRTGSNYGYTF TRBD1 few TRBJ1-2 TRBV10-3
TGTGCCAGTGCCGTGGGGAGGTACTATGGCTACACCTTC CASAVGRYYGYTF - - TRBJ1-2 TRBV19
TGTGCCAGCAGCTTAATCGCGGACACTGAAGCTTTCTTT CASSLIADTEAFF - few TRBJ1-1 TRBV11-1
TGTGCCAGCAGCCAAGGGCGGGGTTTGGGCTATGGCTACACCTTC CASSQGRGLGYGYTF - - TRBJ1-2 TRBV14
TGTGCCAGCAGCTTAGTGGGGGCAGGGTTGGAGACCCAGTACTTC CASSLVGAGLETQYF - - TRBJ2-5 TRBV7-9
TGTGCCATCACCAAGACAGAGAGCACAGATACGCAGTATTTT CAITKTESTDTQYF - - TRBJ2-3 TRBV10-3
TGTGCCAGCACCCCCGGACAGTTCAATCAGCCCCAGCATTTT CASTPGQFNQPQHF - - TRBJ1-5 TRBV6-1
TGTGCCTGGAGTACAGGACAGCCTAGCTCTGGAAACACCATATATTTT CAWSTGQPSSGNTIYF - few TRBJ1-3 TRBV30
TGTGCCAGCAGCTATCTAGCGGGAGCTCGGGGTGAGCAGTTCTTC CASSYLAGARGEQFF TRBD2 - TRBJ2-1 TRBV7-3
TGTGCCAGCAGTGTAGGGGATTATGGCTACACCTTC CASSVGDYGYTF - - TRBJ1-2 TRBV28
TGTGCCTGGAGTGTACCTAGTTATAACGACACAGATACGCAGTATTTT CAWSVPSYNDTDTQYF - few TRBJ2-3 TRBV30
TGTGCCAGCAGCCAAGATCCCGGGTATGGCTACACCTTC CASSQDPGYGYTF - - TRBJ1-2 TRBV4-2
TGCGCCAGCAGCCAAGCCCGGGACAGGGGAGGGAGAGATACGCAGTATTTT CASSQARDRGGRDTQYF TRBD1 few TRBJ2-3 TRBV4-3
TGTGCCAGCTCACCCTTGGGCGGGGGGAGATCCTACGAGCAGTACTTC CASSPLGGGRSYEQYF TRBD2 - TRBJ2-7 TRBV18
TGTGCTAGTGGTACCGGACAGGGAGGGAACACTGAAGCTTTCTTT CASGTGQGGNTEAFF TRBD1 - TRBJ1-1 TRBV12-5
TGTGCCATCAGTGAGGCGGGGGAAAAACTGTTTTTT CAISEAGEKLFF - once TRBJ1-4 TRBV10-3
TGTGCCAGCAGCGCGGGGGATCACACTGAAGCTTTCTTT CASSAGDHTEAFF - - TRBJ1-1 TRBV7-3
TGTGCCAGCAGCTTTCGGGGAGTGGGCCTCCAAGAGACCCAGTACTTC CASSFRGVGLQETQYF - - TRBJ2-5 TRBV5-6
TGTGCCAGCAGTTTATCGCCCCCGGGACTAGGGATGTACGGGGAGCTGTTTTTT CASSLSPPGLGMYGELFF TRBD2 - TRBJ2-2 TRBV27
TGTGCCAGCAAAGCAGGGGGCCCTGGGGCCAACGTCCTGACTTTC CASKAGGPGANVLTF TRBD1 - TRBJ2-6 TRBV6-4
TGTGCCAGCCGGTGGACAGGGCGGCATGAGCAGTTCTTC CASRWTGRHEQFF TRBD1 - TRBJ2-1 TRBV5-6